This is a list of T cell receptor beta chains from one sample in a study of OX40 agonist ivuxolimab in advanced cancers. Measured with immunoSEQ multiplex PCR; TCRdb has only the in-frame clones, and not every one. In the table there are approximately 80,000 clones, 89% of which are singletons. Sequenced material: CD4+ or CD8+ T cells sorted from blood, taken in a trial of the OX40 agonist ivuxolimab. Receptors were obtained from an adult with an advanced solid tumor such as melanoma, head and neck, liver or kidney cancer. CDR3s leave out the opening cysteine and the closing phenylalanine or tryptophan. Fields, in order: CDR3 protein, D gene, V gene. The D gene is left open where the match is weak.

CDR3aa: ASTVGQNNSPLH
d_gene: -
v_gene: TRBV6-5

CDR3aa: ASSLGPGGNSPLH
d_gene: TRBD1
v_gene: TRBV5-1

CDR3aa: ASSAWGAATNEKLF
d_gene: -
v_gene: TRBV28

CDR3aa: ASKREKNGELF
d_gene: TRBD2
v_gene: TRBV2

CDR3aa: ASSLNGGGAYEQY
d_gene: -
v_gene: TRBV27

CDR3aa: ASSLPGTDTQY
d_gene: -
v_gene: TRBV5-1

CDR3aa: ASSDLGQPQH
d_gene: -
v_gene: TRBV2

CDR3aa: ASSLPGAPVAF
d_gene: -
v_gene: TRBV5-4

CDR3aa: ASSYYDRERVEQY
d_gene: TRBD1
v_gene: TRBV28

CDR3aa: ASRMIMNTEAF
d_gene: -
v_gene: TRBV11-2

CDR3aa: ASSEPRRNEQF
d_gene: -
v_gene: TRBV6-1

CDR3aa: ASSIVGTSGELF
d_gene: -
v_gene: TRBV19